The 25 T cell receptor beta chains presented below share a single source sample, sequenced in a study of blood T cell repertoires in COVID-19. Sequencing used immunoSEQ multiplex PCR; TCRdb keeps in-frame clones, though not all of them. The table records about 380,000 clones, around 84% of them present only once. Source material: peripheral blood. Receptors were obtained from a woman aged 18-29 years with acute or convalescent COVID-19.

The rearrangement links TRBV9 to TRBJ2-2; 7 bases map to TRBD1. V was clipped by 4 bases and J by 3 bases; unmatched bases: 6. The germline V gene has CDR1 SGDLS and CDR2 YYNGEE. This CDR3 contains 15 residues. The CDR3 region has the DNA TGTGCCAGCAGCTACATAACAGGGGACACCGGGGAGCTGTTTTTT. Its protein product is CASSYITGDTGELFF.

This rearrangement joins TRBV5-1 to TRBJ1-2, with TRBD1 identical over 8 bases. J was trimmed by 0 bases and V by 3 bases; bases with no gene match: 10. CDR1 is SGHRS, CDR2 YFSETQ, per germline. The CDR3 has 17 amino acids. CDR3: CASSSQPGQETNYGYTF. The CDR3 bases are TGCGCCAGCAGCTCCCAACCGGGACAGGAAACTAACTATGGCTACACCTTC.

With respect to this clone: The same CDR3 also results from other DNA sequences found in this sample. The V call is TRBV9, the J call TRBJ1-1; 10 positions match TRBD1. Germline V gene data show CDR1 as SGDLS and CDR2 as YYNGEE. Losses at the gene ends were 5 bases for V and 0 bases for J; bases not matched to a gene: 10. The CDR3 has 17 residues. The CDR3 loop is CASSRRDRGYMNTEAFF. DNA of the CDR3: TGTGCCAGCAGTCGTAGGGACAGGGGATATATGAACACTGAAGCTTTCTTT.

This clone was seen a handful of times. The chain has TRBV7-8 and TRBJ1-5; 7 positions agree with TRBD1. CDR3 length: 17 amino acids. J gave up 7 bases and V 4 bases, and 16 bases lay outside the gene matches. The germline V gene has CDR1 SGHVS and CDR2 FQNEAQ. CDR3 bases: TGTGCCAGCAGCTCCCGGCGAGGGGGCGAAAAGGGGCAGCCCCAGCATTTT. The encoded protein is CASSSRRGGEKGQPQHF.

In this sample, this clone turned up once. The sample contains more than one DNA sequence encoding this CDR3. This chain joins TRBV6-5 and TRBJ1-5; TRBD1 aligns across 9 bases. The CDR3 is made up of 15 amino acids. After removal of 5 bases from V and 2 bases from J, the junction contained 4 bases not matched to a gene. CDR1 is MNHEY, CDR2 SVGAGI, per germline. CDR3 coding DNA: TGTGCCAGCAGTACCCGGGACAGGGGCAATCAGCCCCAGCATTTT. Translated, it gives CASSTRDRGNQPQHF.

The chain recombines TRBV5-1 with TRBJ1-1, with a weak D call TRBD1 (6 bases). V lost 4 bases, J lost 2 bases, and 15 bases lay in between. The length of the CDR3 is 15 residues. The germline V gene has CDR1 SGHRS and CDR2 YFSETQ. The CDR3 sequence is CASSPRHRVNTEAFF. Here the CDR3 DNA reads TGCGCCAGCAGCCCTCGCCACAGGGTCAACACTGAAGCTTTCTTT.

This clone came up once. This chain links TRBV18 with TRBJ2-2, with D perhaps TRBD2 (6 bases). CDR1 is KGHSH and CDR2 is LQKENI in the germline V gene. The ends were cut back, 3 bases at V and 4 bases at J, with 12 bases in the middle. The CDR3 is made up of 15 amino acids. The CDR3 sequence is CASSPAGRFTGELFF. The CDR3 coding sequence is TGTGCCAGCTCACCGGCGGGGAGATTCACCGGGGAGCTGTTTTTT.

This clone came up many times. The chain couples TRBV27 to TRBJ2-7; 14 bases line up with TRBD2. Germline V gene lookup returns CDR1 MNHEY and CDR2 SMNVEV (reference sequence). V trimming: 3 bases; J trimming: 4 bases; junction bases outside the gene matches: 5. CDR3 length equals 16 residues. CDR3 protein: CASSFGTSGSSYEQYF. The CDR3 bases are TGTGCCAGCAGTTTTGGGACTAGCGGGAGCTCGTACGAGCAGTACTTC.

V and J are TRBV27 and TRBJ2-7; D possibly corresponds to TRBD1 (5 bases). The V gene lost 2 bases and the J gene lost 2 bases, with 19 bases spanning the gap. This CDR3 has 17 amino acids. CDR1 and CDR2 (germline): MNHEY, SMNVEV (reference sequence). This chain's CDR3 is CASSLMMGLTGTYEQYF. DNA of the CDR3: TGTGCCAGCAGTTTAATGATGGGGCTCACTGGGACCTACGAGCAGTACTTC.

In regard to this clone: This sample includes further DNA sequences coding for the same CDR3. V is TRBV6-1 and J is TRBJ1-5; D is unclear. Germline V gives CDR1 MNHNS, CDR2 SASEGT. The V and J ends lost 3 bases and 4 bases respectively, with 7 bases between them. CDR3 size: 13 residues. The DNA for the CDR3 is TGTGCCAGCAGTGAGGGAGGTAATCAGCCCCAGCATTTT. It is translated as CASSEGGNQPQHF.

The V call is TRBV27, the J call TRBJ2-5; D is possibly TRBD2 (6 bases). Trimming took off 6 bases at V and 1 base at J, with 12 bases between the two ends. CDR1 is MNHEY and CDR2 is SMNVEV in the germline V gene (reference sequence). This CDR3 spans 14 amino acids. The CDR3 sequence: CASSPGGLQETQYF. CDR3 DNA: TGTGCCAGCAGCCCCGGAGGGCTCCAAGAGACCCAGTACTTC.

The chain links TRBV10-3 to TRBJ2-5; 8 bases are shared with TRBD2. CDR3 length equals 13 residues. Germline CDR1 ENHRY, CDR2 SYGVKD. The V and J ends lost 7 bases and 2 bases, in that order; junction bases with no gene match: 3. The CDR3 here is CAITEREQETQYF. The CDR3 region has the DNA TGTGCCATCACGGAGCGGGAGCAAGAGACCCAGTACTTC.

This chain links TRBV28 with TRBJ2-7, with 9 bases aligning to TRBD1. This CDR3 region has 14 residues. J gave up 3 bases and V 3 bases, and 3 bases lay outside the gene matches. CDR1 is MDHEN, CDR2 SYDVKM, per germline. CDR3 DNA sequence: TGTGCCAGCAGTTTCCGGGACAGGGTCTACGAGCAGTACTTC. It encodes CASSFRDRVYEQYF. Full variable domain (missing parts from reference TRBV28 and TRBJ2-7): DVKVTQSSRYLVKRTGEKVFLECVQDMDHENMFWYRQDPGLGLRLIYFSYDVKMKEKGDIPEGYSVSREKKERFSLILESASTNQTSMYLCASSFRDRVYEQYFGPGTRLTVT.

This rearrangement joins TRBV5-5 to TRBJ2-7; TRBD1 agrees at 7 bases. J gave up 1 base and V 5 bases, and 12 bases lay outside the gene matches. Germline-derived CDR1 and CDR2 are SGHKS and YYEKEE (reference sequence). The CDR3 runs to 16 residues. CDR3: CASSQEDGRGSYEQYF. In DNA form, the CDR3 reads TGTGCCAGCAGTCAGGAGGATGGCAGGGGGTCCTACGAGCAGTACTTC. Supplemented by reference TRBV5-5 and TRBJ2-7, the full variable domain reads DAGVTQSPTHLIKTRGQQVTLRCSPISGHKSVSWYQQVLGQGPQFIFQYYEKEERGRGNFPDRFSARQFPNYSSELNVNALLLGDSALYLCASSQEDGRGSYEQYFGPGTRLTVT.

In DNA, the CDR3 is TGTGCCAGCAGTAAAGGGGGCGCAGAGACCCAGTACTTC. Protein: CASSKGGAETQYF. The genes are TRBV6-2 or TRBV6-3 and TRBJ2-5; 7 nucleotides align to TRBD1. The CDR3 is 13 amino acids. V gave up 5 bases and J gave up 4 bases; unmatched junction bases: 4. Looked up from germline, CDR1 is MNHEY and CDR2 is SVGEGT.

The J gene is TRBJ2-7, the V gene TRBV6-5; 7 bases fit TRBD1. The length of the CDR3 is 14 residues. Germline assignment: CDR1 MNHEY and CDR2 SVGAGI. V shed 6 bases and J 4 bases; nucleotides not matched to a gene: 9. The CDR3 here is CASRRNRGEYEQYF. CDR3 nucleotides: TGTGCCAGCAGACGGAACAGGGGCGAGTACGAGCAGTACTTC.

The chain couples TRBV6-5 to TRBJ2-7; 8 bases are a match to TRBD1. The CDR3 is 13 amino acids. CDR1 MNHEY and CDR2 SVGAGI come from the germline V gene. The junction had 10 bases not matched to a gene; V was cut back by 8 bases and J by 7 bases. The CDR3 is CASSGGGLREQYF. As DNA, the CDR3 is TGTGCCAGCTCAGGGGGCGGACTGCGGGAGCAGTACTTC.

This chain uses TRBV10-2 with TRBJ1-1; a possible D gene is TRBD1 (5 bases). The germline V gene encodes CDR1 WSHSY and CDR2 SAAADI. The CDR3 contains 11 residues. Trimming cost V 5 bases and J 7 bases, with 8 bases left between them. CDR3 DNA sequence: TGCGCCAGCAGTTCACAGGTTGAAGCTTTCTTT. As protein: CASSSQVEAFF.

The genes are TRBV11-1 and TRBJ2-4; perhaps TRBD1 as D (5 bases). Germline V gene lookup returns CDR1 SGHAT and CDR2 FQDESV (reference sequence). The V end was cut by 0 bases, the J end by 7 bases, with 10 bases between. The CDR3 runs 14 residues. This chain's CDR3 is CASSLAQGPNIQYF. Here the CDR3 DNA reads TGTGCCAGCAGCTTAGCGCAGGGCCCCAACATTCAGTACTTC.

V gene TRBV24-1 combines with J gene TRBJ1-5, with D possibly matching TRBD1 (6 bases). The CDR3 totals 14 residues. Germline-derived CDR1 and CDR2 are KGHDR and SFDVKD. Trimming pared 3 bases from V and 6 bases from J, leaving 11 bases between. The CDR3 protein is CATSDAGVSQPQHF. For the CDR3, the DNA is TGTGCCACCAGTGATGCAGGGGTGAGTCAGCCCCAGCATTTT.

The V call is TRBV4-1, the J call TRBJ2-7; D possibly corresponds to TRBD1 (6 bases). The V gene's germline CDR1 is MGHRA and CDR2 YSYEKL. The CDR3 length is 16 residues. Trimming took off 4 bases at V and 0 bases at J, with 16 bases between the two ends. The CDR3 protein is CASSPAPGVSSYEQYF. CDR3 bases: TGCGCCAGCAGCCCCGCGCCAGGGGTTAGCTCCTACGAGCAGTACTTC.

Here the CDR3 reads CASSYQGAPDTQYF. The CDR3 DNA follows: TGTGCCAGCAGTTACCAGGGGGCACCAGATACGCAGTATTTT. The rearrangement uses TRBV6-5 and TRBJ2-3, with 8 bases that match TRBD1. The CDR3 covers 14 residues. Trimming removed 2 bases from V and 4 bases from J; junction bases left unmatched: 2. Germline V gene lookup returns CDR1 MNHEY and CDR2 SVGAGI.

The chain couples TRBV11-2 to TRBJ2-1, with 12 bases that match TRBD2. The J segment lost 4 bases and the V segment lost 5 bases, leaving 3 bases of the junction unmatched. The germline V gene encodes CDR1 SGHAT and CDR2 FQNNGV. The length of the CDR3 is 15 residues. CDR3 in amino acids: CASSQTSGGYNEQFF. CDR3 sequence (DNA): TGTGCCAGCAGCCAGACTAGCGGGGGATACAATGAGCAGTTCTTC.

This sequence joins TRBV5-1 and TRBJ1-2, with a weak D call TRBD1 (6 bases). CDR3 size: 13 residues. The ends were cut back, 1 base at V and 3 bases at J, with 7 bases in the middle. CDR1 is SGHRS, CDR2 YFSETQ, per germline. The CDR3 region has the DNA TGCGCCAGCAGCTTGCGACAGGACTATGGCTACACCTTC. Its translation: CASSLRQDYGYTF.

This clone appeared once. This chain connects TRBV12-3 or TRBV12-4 to TRBJ1-3, with TRBD1 as a possible D gene (5 bases). The V end was cut by 6 bases, the J end by 2 bases, with 8 bases between. There are 13 residues in the CDR3. CDR3 in amino acids: CASRRTTGNTIYF. In nucleotides, the CDR3 is TGTGCCAGCAGAAGGACAACTGGAAACACCATATATTTT.